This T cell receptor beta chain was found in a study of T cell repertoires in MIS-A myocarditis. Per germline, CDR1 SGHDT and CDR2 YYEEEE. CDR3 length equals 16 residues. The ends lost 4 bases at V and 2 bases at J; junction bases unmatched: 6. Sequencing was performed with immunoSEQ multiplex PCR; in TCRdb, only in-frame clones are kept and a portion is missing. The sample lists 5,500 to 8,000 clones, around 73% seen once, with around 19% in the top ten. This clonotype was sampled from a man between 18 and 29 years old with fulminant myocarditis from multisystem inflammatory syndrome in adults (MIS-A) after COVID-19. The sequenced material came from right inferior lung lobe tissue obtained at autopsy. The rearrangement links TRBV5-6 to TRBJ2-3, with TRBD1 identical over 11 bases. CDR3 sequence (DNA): TGTGCCAGCAGCCGCCCGGACAGGGGGCTCACAGATACGCAGTATTTT. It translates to CASSRPDRGLTDTQYF.